This T cell receptor beta chain was captured by sequencing in a study of cytomegalovirus exposure and HLA in healthy donors. Background on the study: A prior study identified 110 million or so unique TCR beta sequences from about 179 million T cells. General study points: An Asian-associated ancestry cluster reportedly showed fewer N-insertions than the approximately 630-donor mean in a later analysis.

In the PCR, 60 Vbeta and 13 Jbeta primers were used. Libraries were prepared by immunoSEQ multiplex PCR; TCRdb keeps only in-frame clonotypes and omits some of them. The sample yields 130,000 to 150,000 clones, approximately 84% seen once. The length of the CDR3 is 14 residues. V was pared by 4 bases and J by 4 bases, with 11 bases between. Germline V gene lookup returns CDR1 MGHRA and CDR2 YSYEKL. Whereas donors were nominally healthy upon sampling, unrecorded immune exposures were probable. Concerning this clone: Antigen unknown.

This chain joins TRBV4-1 and TRBJ1-5; the D is unclear. The sequence derives from a woman aged 55-69 years in good health and CMV-seropositive. Sample: PBMCs. CDR3 loop: CASSLETFNQPQHF. The DNA of the CDR3 is TGCGCCAGCAGCCTGGAGACCTTTAATCAGCCCCAGCATTTT.